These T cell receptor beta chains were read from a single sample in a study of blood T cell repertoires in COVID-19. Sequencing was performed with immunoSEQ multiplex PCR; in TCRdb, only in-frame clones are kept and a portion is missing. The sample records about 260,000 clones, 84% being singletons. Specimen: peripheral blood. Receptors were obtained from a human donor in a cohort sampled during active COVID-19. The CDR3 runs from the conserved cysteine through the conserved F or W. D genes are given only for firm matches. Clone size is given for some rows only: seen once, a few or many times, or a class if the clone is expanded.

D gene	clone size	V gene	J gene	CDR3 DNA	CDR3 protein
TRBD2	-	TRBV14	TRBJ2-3	TGTGCCAGCAGCCCGGGACGACTAGCTGGCACAGATACGCAGTATTTT	CASSPGRLAGTDTQYF
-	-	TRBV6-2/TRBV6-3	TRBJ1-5	TGTGCCAGCAGTTGGCCAGGGTTTGACCAGCCCCAGCATTTT	CASSWPGFDQPQHF
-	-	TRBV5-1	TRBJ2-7	TGCGCCAGCAGCCCTGGTGGTGGTCCTACAGGAGGGTACGAGCAGTACTTC	CASSPGGGPTGGYEQYF
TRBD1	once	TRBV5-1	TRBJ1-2	TGCGCCAGCAGCTTGGGTGTAGACAGGGGATCAGACGGCTACACCTTC	CASSLGVDRGSDGYTF
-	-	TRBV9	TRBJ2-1	TGTGCCAGCAGCGTAGATGGTATCTTGACTAATGAGCAGTTCTTC	CASSVDGILTNEQFF
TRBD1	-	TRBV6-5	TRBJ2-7	TGTGCCAGCAGCCGCCCGACAGGGGGCTTCAACGAGCAGTACTTC	CASSRPTGGFNEQYF
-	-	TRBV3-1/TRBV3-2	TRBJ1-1	TGTGCCAGCAGCCAAGAACGAGGCACCGACACTGAAGCTTTCTTT	CASSQERGTDTEAFF
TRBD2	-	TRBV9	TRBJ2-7	TGTGCCAGCAGCGTAGGCGGGAGCGGGAGCACCTACGAGCAGTACTTC	CASSVGGSGSTYEQYF
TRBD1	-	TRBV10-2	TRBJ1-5	TGCGCCAGCAGTACAGGGACAGGGAATCAGCCCCAGCATTTT	CASSTGTGNQPQHF
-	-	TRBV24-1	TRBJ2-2	TGTGCCACCAGTGATTACAGGGACACCGGGGAGCTGTTTTTT	CATSDYRDTGELFF
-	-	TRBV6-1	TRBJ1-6	TGTGCCAGCAGTGAAAGGCCGACAGGAGTTTCACCCCTCCACTTT	CASSERPTGVSPLHF
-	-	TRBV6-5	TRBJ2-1	TGTGCCAGCAGTTTCCTTACAGGGAACAATGAGCAGTTCTTC	CASSFLTGNNEQFF
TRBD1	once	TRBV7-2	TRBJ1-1	TGTGCCAGCACCCAGACAGGGAAGGACACTGAAGCTTTCTTT	CASTQTGKDTEAFF
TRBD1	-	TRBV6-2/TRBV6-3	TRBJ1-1	TGTGCCAGCAGTTACCCGGCAGGGGGGACTGAAGCTTTCTTT	CASSYPAGGTEAFF
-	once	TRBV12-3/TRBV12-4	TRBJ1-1	TGTGCCAGCACCTTTCAGGGGAGCACTGAAGCTTTCTTT	CASTFQGSTEAFF
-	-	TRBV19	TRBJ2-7	TGTGCCAGTAGTGCGGGATCCGAGCAGTACTTC	CASSAGSEQYF
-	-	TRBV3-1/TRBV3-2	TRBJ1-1	TGTGCCAGCAGCCAAGTGGGCTCCGGCACTGAAGCTTTCTTT	CASSQVGSGTEAFF
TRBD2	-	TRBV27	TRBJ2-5	TGTGCCAGCAGATTGAGGGGATCTAGCGGGGGTCCTCAAGAGACCCAGTACTTC	CASRLRGSSGGPQETQYF
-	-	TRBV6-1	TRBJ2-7	TGTGCCAGCAGTGACACTTTCTACGAGCAGTACTTC	CASSDTFYEQYF